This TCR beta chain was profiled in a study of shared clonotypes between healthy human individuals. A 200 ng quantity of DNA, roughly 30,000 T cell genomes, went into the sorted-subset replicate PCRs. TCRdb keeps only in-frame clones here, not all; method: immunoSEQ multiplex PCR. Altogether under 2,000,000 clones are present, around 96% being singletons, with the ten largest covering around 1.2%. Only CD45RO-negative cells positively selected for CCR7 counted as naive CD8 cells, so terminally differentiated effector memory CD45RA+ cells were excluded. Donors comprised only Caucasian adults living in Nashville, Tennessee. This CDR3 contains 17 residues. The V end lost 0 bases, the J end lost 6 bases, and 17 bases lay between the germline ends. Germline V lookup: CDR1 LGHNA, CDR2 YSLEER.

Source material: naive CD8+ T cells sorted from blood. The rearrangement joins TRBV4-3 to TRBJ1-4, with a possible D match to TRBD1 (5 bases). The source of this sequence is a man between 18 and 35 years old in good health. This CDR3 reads CASSQEVGPPGDEKLFF. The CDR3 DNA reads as TGCGCCAGCAGCCAAGAAGTAGGACCGCCGGGGGATGAAAAACTGTTTTTT.